This T cell receptor beta chain was captured by sequencing in a study of human T cells and chemical hapten exposure. Study-wide findings and caveats: Every donor had alopecia, and their immune response may therefore differ from healthy people's. PT1 expanded TCR counts correlated positively with patch test score.

Study processing details: Between about 20,000 and 690,600 TCRs appeared in each sample, and the median stood at 95,638. TCRdb analysed the RACE reads with MiXCR anew, one entry per CDR3 protein. What appears here as the V and J calls and clone size reflects TCRdb's work, not the paper's. The sample has tens of thousands of distinct CDR3 sequences, about 12% seen once. Germline V CDR1 and CDR2: KGHSH, LQKENI. V was shortened by 6 bases and J by 4 bases, with 13 bases between the two germline ends. The CDR3 totals 14 residues. Time point described: patch test 1, 2 weeks after DPC sensitization. Noted treatment: therapeutic diphenylcyclopropenone sensitization with weekly scalp DPC. The study enrolled 18 to 70-year-old alopecia patients suitable for DPC. This clonotype has a count of ten or more. The antigen is not known.

The source is a woman aged 60-70 years with alopecia areata. Some clones in this sample may be carry-over from other donors' samples. The chain combines TRBV18 with TRBJ2-1; D remains unclear. The sequencing here drew on whole blood, taken in connection with sensitization to the hapten diphenylcyclopropenone (DPC). In DNA form, the CDR3 reads TGTGCCAGCTCCCAGCAGCCAGATTACAATGAGCAGTTCTTC. Its translation: CASSQQPDYNEQFF.